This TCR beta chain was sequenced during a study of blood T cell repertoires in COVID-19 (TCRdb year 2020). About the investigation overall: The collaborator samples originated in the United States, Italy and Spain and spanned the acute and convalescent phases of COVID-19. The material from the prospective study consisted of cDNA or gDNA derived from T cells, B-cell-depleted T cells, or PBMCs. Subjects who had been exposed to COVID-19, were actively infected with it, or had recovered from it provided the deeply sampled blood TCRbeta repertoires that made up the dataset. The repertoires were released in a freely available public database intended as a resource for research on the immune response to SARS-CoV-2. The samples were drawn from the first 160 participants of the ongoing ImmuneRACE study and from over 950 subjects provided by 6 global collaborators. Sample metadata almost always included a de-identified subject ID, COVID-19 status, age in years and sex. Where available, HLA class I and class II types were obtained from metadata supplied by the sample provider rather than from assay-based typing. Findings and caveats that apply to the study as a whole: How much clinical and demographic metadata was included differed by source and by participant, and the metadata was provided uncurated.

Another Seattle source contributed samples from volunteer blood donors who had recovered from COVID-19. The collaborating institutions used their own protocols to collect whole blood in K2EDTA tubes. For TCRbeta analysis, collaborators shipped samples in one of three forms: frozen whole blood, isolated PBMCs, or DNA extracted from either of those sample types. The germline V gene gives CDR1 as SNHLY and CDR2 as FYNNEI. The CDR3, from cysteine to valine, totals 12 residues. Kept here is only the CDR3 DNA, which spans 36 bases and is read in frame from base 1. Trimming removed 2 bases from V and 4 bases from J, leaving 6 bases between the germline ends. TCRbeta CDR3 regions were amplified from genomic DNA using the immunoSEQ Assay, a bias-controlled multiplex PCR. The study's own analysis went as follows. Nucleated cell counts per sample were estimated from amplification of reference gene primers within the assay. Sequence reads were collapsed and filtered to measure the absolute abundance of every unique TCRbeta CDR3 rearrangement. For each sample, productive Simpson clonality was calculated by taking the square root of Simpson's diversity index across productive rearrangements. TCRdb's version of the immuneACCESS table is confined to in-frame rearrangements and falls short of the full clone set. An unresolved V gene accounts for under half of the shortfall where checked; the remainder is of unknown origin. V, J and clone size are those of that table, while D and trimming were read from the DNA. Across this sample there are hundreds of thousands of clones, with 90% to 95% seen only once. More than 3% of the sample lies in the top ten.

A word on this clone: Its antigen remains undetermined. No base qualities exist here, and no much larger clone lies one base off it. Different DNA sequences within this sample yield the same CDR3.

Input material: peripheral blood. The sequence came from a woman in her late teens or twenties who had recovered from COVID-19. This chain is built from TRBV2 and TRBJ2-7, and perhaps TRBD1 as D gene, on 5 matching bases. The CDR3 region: CASSEQGYEQYV. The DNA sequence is TGTGCCAGCAGTGAACAGGGATACGAGCAGTACGTC.